Listed here are 8 T cell receptor beta chains from one sample, sequenced in a study of blood T cell repertoires in COVID-19 (dated by TCRdb to 2018 to 2021). Library method: the immunoSEQ multiplex PCR assay. TCRdb stores this immuneACCESS table with in-frame sequences only. Part of the clones is absent; in the studies checked, under half of the shortfall reflects unresolved V genes, and no reason is known for the rest. In all, the sample holds about 220,000 clones, and roughly 76% of those were seen once. The biggest ten clones account for approximately 5% of the sample. The sample taken for sequencing was peripheral blood. These receptor sequences come from a human donor in a cohort sampled during active COVID-19.

The chain couples TRBV27 to TRBJ2-3; 14 bases align to TRBD2. CDR1 and CDR2 (germline): MNHEY, SMNVEV (reference sequence). With V trimmed by 4 bases and J by 5 bases, 5 bases remained unmatched. The CDR3 runs 16 residues. The CDR3 sequence is CASSWGTSGRIDTQYF. The CDR3 DNA reads TGTGCCAGCAGTTGGGGGACTAGCGGGAGAATAGATACGCAGTATTTT.

V gene TRBV6-5 combines with J gene TRBJ1-5; 8 bases agree with TRBD1. This CDR3 is built from 12 residues. Trimming cost V 7 bases and J 5 bases; bases outside gene matches: 1. The germline V gene encodes CDR1 MNHEY and CDR2 SVGAGI. The CDR3 here is CASKTGDQPQHF. Written as DNA, the CDR3 is TGTGCCAGCAAGACAGGGGATCAGCCCCAGCATTTT.

The chain carries TRBV7-9 and TRBJ2-1; TRBD2 might be the D (6 bases). The V end lost 0 bases, the J end lost 11 bases, and 11 bases lay between the germline ends. The CDR3 is made up of 13 amino acids. Looked up from germline, CDR1 is SEHNR and CDR2 is FQNEAQ (reference sequence). The chain's CDR3 is CASSLAPSVQQFF. CDR3 coding DNA: TGTGCCAGCAGCTTAGCCCCTAGCGTTCAGCAGTTCTTC.

The V and J genes are TRBV7-6 and TRBJ2-4; maybe TRBD1 (5 bases). The germline gives CDR1 SGHVS, CDR2 FNYEAQ. V lost 1 base to trimming and J lost 1 base, with 14 bases between them. The CDR3 runs to 17 residues. The CDR3 region is CASSLGQGWTAKNIQYF. The CDR3 region has the DNA TGTGCCAGCAGCTTAGGTCAGGGATGGACGGCCAAAAACATTCAGTACTTC.

Regarding this clone: One end of the junction varies from germline; a read error may be responsible. The same CDR3 also results from other DNA sequences found in this sample. The J gene is TRBJ2-7, the V gene TRBV9; 11 positions match TRBD2. Per the germline V gene, CDR1 is SGDLS and CDR2 is YYNGEE. The CDR3 is 17 residues long. The DNA for the CDR3 is TGCCCCAGCAGCGTAGCGGGGGGGCTAGCGGGGTTCTACGAGCAGTACTTC. It encodes CPSSVAGGLAGFYEQYF.

This clone was observed a single time. The J gene is TRBJ2-1, the V gene TRBV9, with 11 bases fitting TRBD2. The V segment lost 2 bases and the J segment 9 bases; nucleotides outside the gene matches: 7. CDR1 SGDLS and CDR2 YYNGEE come from the germline V gene. The CDR3 contains 15 residues. For the CDR3, the DNA is TGTGCCAGCAGCGTGGGACTAGCGGCCTGGGGTGAGCAGTTCTTC. Its translation: CASSVGLAAWGEQFF.

CDR3 bases: TGTGCCAGCAGTTACTACGGGGGGGGTGAGCAGTTCTTC. This encodes CASSYYGGGEQFF. The chain joins TRBV6-5 to TRBJ2-1; TRBD2 matches at 8 bases. From germline, CDR1 is MNHEY and CDR2 SVGAGI. With 1 base clipped from V and 9 bases from J, the junction kept 2 bases outside the gene matches. This CDR3 spans 13 amino acids.

The V call is TRBV28, the J call TRBJ1-5; TRBD1 agrees at 8 bases. J lost 1 base, V lost 5 bases, and 7 bases had no gene match. The CDR3 length is 16 residues. The germline gives CDR1 MDHEN, CDR2 SYDVKM. The CDR3 DNA reads as TGTGCCAGCAGTCCCGCCGGACAGGGAAGCAATCAGCCCCAGCATTTT. Its protein product is CASSPAGQGSNQPQHF. Filled out from reference TRBV28 and TRBJ1-5, the complete variable domain reads DVKVTQSSRYLVKRTGEKVFLECVQDMDHENMFWYRQDPGLGLRLIYFSYDVKMKEKGDIPEGYSVSREKKERFSLILESASTNQTSMYLCASSPAGQGSNQPQHFGDGTRLSIL.